A selection of T cell receptor beta chains follows, all from one sample in a study of blood T cell repertoires in COVID-19. Generated by immunoSEQ multiplex PCR, the TCRdb table keeps only in-frame clones and is missing some. The sample records about 180,000 clones, about four fifths being singletons. The specimen sequenced was peripheral blood. The receptors shown here come from a man aged 65 to 85 with active or convalescent COVID-19. The conserved cysteine and the conserved F or W are not part of the CDR3 here. D genes are given only for firm matches.

d_gene,j_gene,len,v_gene,CDR3aa
-,TRBJ1-6,12,TRBV11-2,ASSRGVADSPLH
TRBD1,TRBJ1-1,11,TRBV5-1,ASRWGTDTEAF
-,TRBJ1-1,11,TRBV4-1,ASSHQRGTEAF
-,TRBJ2-1,14,TRBV27,ASSLTRAVSYNEQF
TRBD1,TRBJ2-3,12,TRBV19,ASSPTGVADTQY
TRBD1,TRBJ1-5,12,TRBV10-3,AISEWTGNQPQH
TRBD1,TRBJ1-2,13,TRBV5-1,ASSLGDREVYGYT
TRBD2,TRBJ2-3,15,TRBV12-5,ASGPRGLAGPPDTQY
TRBD2,TRBJ2-5,12,TRBV9,ASSARLAGETQY
-,TRBJ2-1,14,TRBV15,ATSSPPGRERNEQF
-,TRBJ2-3,14,TRBV2,ASSERLQGPTDTQY
-,TRBJ1-3,15,TRBV5-1,ASSLGRSGASGNTIY
-,TRBJ1-3,13,TRBV5-1,ASSLDSRSGNTIY
-,TRBJ2-5,12,TRBV18,ASSPLRDQETQY
-,TRBJ1-2,14,TRBV7-2,ASRTISFGSNYGYT
TRBD1,TRBJ1-4,15,TRBV10-1,ASSPGTGEDWDEKLF
-,TRBJ2-1,13,TRBV9,ASSVGSLGRGEQF
TRBD1,TRBJ1-4,18,TRBV6-4,ASRAESRTGDRLANEKLF
TRBD2,TRBJ2-3,17,TRBV3-1/TRBV3-2,ASSLSMAGGLTSTDTQY
TRBD2,TRBJ2-3,15,TRBV9,ASSVREIAGVTDTQY
-,TRBJ2-2,12,TRBV3-1/TRBV3-2,ASSRDRWTGELF
TRBD1,TRBJ1-2,12,TRBV6-5,ASSRGQLSYGYT
TRBD2,TRBJ2-1,13,TRBV5-1,ASSLGPSGEGEQF
-,TRBJ1-1,11,TRBV10-3,AIRSTVGTEAF
TRBD1,TRBJ2-5,13,TRBV6-2/TRBV6-3,ASSYLDRFNTAQY
-,TRBJ1-2,12,TRBV5-5,ASSFNQGGYGYT
-,TRBJ1-2,10,TRBV7-9,ASSLGGQGYT
TRBD2,TRBJ2-3,13,TRBV7-2,ASSLTSGVVDTQY
-,TRBJ2-3,13,TRBV14,ASSQFLGPTDTQY
TRBD1,TRBJ2-5,13,TRBV3-1/TRBV3-2,ASSQGGQGHETQY
-,TRBJ1-5,13,TRBV12-5,ASGLLGGDYQPQH
-,TRBJ2-2,11,TRBV29-1,SVDRSNTGELF
-,TRBJ2-3,14,TRBV7-6,ASSLDGSGSTDTQY
-,TRBJ2-1,8,TRBV7-2,ASSLEVLV
TRBD1,TRBJ2-3,14,TRBV7-6,ASSSNPGQGTDTQY
TRBD2,TRBJ2-5,14,TRBV14,ASSPLAGRTQETQY
TRBD2,TRBJ2-7,12,TRBV6-5,ASKASGSFWEQY
-,TRBJ2-1,12,TRBV10-3,AIGAGNSYNEQF
-,TRBJ2-2,13,TRBV6-1,ASSEYRANTGELF
TRBD1,TRBJ2-2,13,TRBV25-1,ASSDRGRSTGELF
TRBD1,TRBJ1-3,15,TRBV5-1,ASSLVAGGSSGNTIY
TRBD1,TRBJ1-2,11,TRBV28,ASTPQTGAGYT
TRBD1,TRBJ1-1,14,TRBV4-2,ASSHYQGVENTEAF
-,TRBJ2-3,14,TRBV10-3,AISERTTTSTDTQY